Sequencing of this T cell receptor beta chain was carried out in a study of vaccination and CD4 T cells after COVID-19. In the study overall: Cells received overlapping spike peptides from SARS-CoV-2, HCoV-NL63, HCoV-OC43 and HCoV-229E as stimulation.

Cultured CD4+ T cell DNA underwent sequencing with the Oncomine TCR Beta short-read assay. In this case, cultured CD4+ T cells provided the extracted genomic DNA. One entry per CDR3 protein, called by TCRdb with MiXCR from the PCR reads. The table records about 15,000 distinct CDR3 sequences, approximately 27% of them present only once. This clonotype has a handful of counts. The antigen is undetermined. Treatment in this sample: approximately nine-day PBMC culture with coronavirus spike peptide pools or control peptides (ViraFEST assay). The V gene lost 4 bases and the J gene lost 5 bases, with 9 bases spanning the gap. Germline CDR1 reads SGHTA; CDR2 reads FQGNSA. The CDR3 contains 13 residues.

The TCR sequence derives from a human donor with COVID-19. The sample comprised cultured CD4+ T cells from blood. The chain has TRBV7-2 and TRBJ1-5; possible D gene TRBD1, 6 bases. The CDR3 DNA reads TGTGCCAGCAGCTCCACAGGGTATCAGCCCCAGCATTTT. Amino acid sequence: CASSSTGYQPQHF.